The present T cell receptor (beta chain) was sequenced within a study of neoadjuvant anti-PD-1 for oral cavity cancer. V was clipped by 5 bases and J by 6 bases, with 16 bases between them. This CDR3 has 15 amino acids. Per the germline V gene, CDR1 is MNHEY and CDR2 is SMNVEV (reference sequence). Sequencing was performed with immunoSEQ multiplex PCR; in TCRdb, only in-frame clones are kept and a portion is missing. The top ten clones hold 2.2% of a sample with around 14,000 clones, roughly 70% of them seen once. Regarding the study as a whole: Only a few patients per response group were TCR-analyzed; validation needed.

Stated time point: after neoadjuvant nivolumab, at surgical resection. Patients were newly diagnosed with stage II-IVA oral cavity squamous cell carcinoma without prior systemic or radiation treatment. A word on this clone: Its antigen is unidentified.

This specimen was PBMCs, taken after nivolumab (anti-PD-1) treatment. The receptor's source is a person between 40 and 79 years old with oral cavity squamous cell carcinoma. The gene calls are TRBV27 and TRBJ1-4; D is possibly TRBD1 (5 bases). CDR3 residues: CASSPYGRGDEKLFF. In DNA, the CDR3 is TGTGCCAGCAGTCCTTACGGGAGAGGGGATGAAAAACTGTTTTTT.